Listed below are T cell receptor beta chains from one sample, sequenced in a study of blood T cell repertoires in COVID-19. Libraries were prepared by immunoSEQ multiplex PCR; TCRdb keeps only in-frame clonotypes and omits some of them. The table records approximately 81,000 clones, 82% of them present only once. The specimen was peripheral blood. The source is a human donor in a cohort sampled during active COVID-19. Both conserved end residues are part of each CDR3. A D gene is named only where the DNA matches it firmly. Only part of the rows carry a size: once, few, many, or a class if the clone is expanded.

v_call,j_call,d_call,clone_size,cdr3_nt,cdr3_aa
TRBV4-3,TRBJ1-4,TRBD1,NA,TGCGCCAGCAGCCTTTCCGGGACAGGGGGTGAAAAACTGTTTTTT,CASSLSGTGGEKLFF
TRBV14,TRBJ2-1,TRBD1,NA,TGTGCCAGCAGCGAAGGGGGCAGGGGGCATGAGCAGTTCTTC,CASSEGGRGHEQFF
TRBV7-2,TRBJ2-7,NA,few,TGTGCCAGCAGGGGACGGGACAACGACTACGAGCAGTACTTC,CASRGRDNDYEQYF
TRBV7-9,TRBJ2-7,NA,NA,TGTGCCAGCAGCTTCCAGGACACTCCTCAGTACTTC,CASSFQDTPQYF
TRBV5-1,TRBJ1-1,TRBD1,NA,TGCGCCAGCAGCCAGGCACAGGGGGCTTTTAGTGAAGCTTTCTTT,CASSQAQGAFSEAFF
TRBV9,TRBJ2-1,TRBD2,once,TGTGCCAGCAGCGTGACTAGCGGATACAATGAGCAGTTCTTC,CASSVTSGYNEQFF
TRBV6-2/TRBV6-3,TRBJ1-5,NA,NA,TGTGCCAGCAGTTACTTGTACGGGAATCAGCCCCAGCATTTT,CASSYLYGNQPQHF
TRBV7-9,TRBJ1-1,NA,NA,TGTGCCAGCAGCCCCGCGGAGGGATTGAACACTGAAGCTTTCTTT,CASSPAEGLNTEAFF
TRBV7-9,TRBJ2-1,NA,NA,TGTGCCAGCAGCCCCACCATCCCGGGGGACCCTCTGCAGTTCTTC,CASSPTIPGDPLQFF
TRBV11-2,TRBJ2-1,TRBD2,NA,TGTGCCAGCAGCTTTAGCGGGGGGGGAAATGAGCAGTTCTTC,CASSFSGGGNEQFF
TRBV6-2/TRBV6-3,TRBJ2-7,NA,NA,TGTGCCAGCAGTCACTCCTACGAGCAGTACTTC,CASSHSYEQYF
TRBV7-8,TRBJ1-2,NA,once,TGTGCCAGCAGCTTAGGGACAGATCCTAACTATGGCTACACCTTC,CASSLGTDPNYGYTF
TRBV6-6,TRBJ1-2,TRBD1,NA,TGTGCCAGCAGTTATCCGGGACAGCTTAACTATGGCTACACCTTC,CASSYPGQLNYGYTF
TRBV9,TRBJ2-5,TRBD2,NA,TGTGCCAGCACAATAGGACCCACTAGCGGGGGTGGAGAGACCCAGTACTTC,CASTIGPTSGGGETQYF
TRBV7-3,TRBJ2-2,TRBD2,NA,TGTGCCAGCAGCCCGTGGGGACTAGCGTTGGACACCGGGGAGCTGTTTTTT,CASSPWGLALDTGELFF
TRBV7-8,TRBJ1-2,NA,NA,TGTGCCAGCAGCCGACAGTCTAACTATGGCTACACCTTC,CASSRQSNYGYTF
TRBV5-6,TRBJ1-2,NA,NA,TGTGCCAGCAGCCTTCAGGGAGGGCGTGGCTACACCTTC,CASSLQGGRGYTF
TRBV6-5,TRBJ1-1,TRBD1,NA,TGTGCCAGCAGTTACCAACCAGGGGGAAGGGGCACTGAAGCTTTCTTT,CASSYQPGGRGTEAFF
TRBV19,TRBJ1-6,TRBD1,NA,TGTGCCAGTAGTACCCGTAGGTTGGCAGGGGGTAATTCACCCCTCCACTTT,CASSTRRLAGGNSPLHF
TRBV6-5,TRBJ2-7,TRBD2,NA,TGTGCCAGCAGCTACTCGATTCCTAGCGGGAGCTACGAGCAGTACTTC,CASSYSIPSGSYEQYF
TRBV11-3,TRBJ2-1,NA,few,TGTGCCAGCAGAAAGGACCCCGGTGGGGAGAATGAGCAGTTCTTC,CASRKDPGGENEQFF
TRBV28,TRBJ1-1,TRBD1,NA,TGTGCCAGCAGTACAGGGGGCCCTGAAGCTTTCTTT,CASSTGGPEAFF
TRBV20-1,TRBJ2-5,TRBD2,NA,TGCAGTGCTAGTCCGGGACTAAGAGAGGGGACCCAGTACTTC,CSASPGLREGTQYF
TRBV7-3,TRBJ1-1,NA,NA,TGTGCCAGCAGCGCGTCAGGGTTGGTAGCTTTCTTT,CASSASGLVAFF
TRBV5-5,TRBJ2-5,NA,NA,TGTGCCAGCAGCTTGGGCGGGGAAGAGACCCAGTACTTC,CASSLGGEETQYF
TRBV5-8,TRBJ2-7,TRBD1,NA,TGTGCCAGCAGCTTTTTCGGGACAGGGGCGTCCTACGAGCAGTACTTC,CASSFFGTGASYEQYF
TRBV7-3,TRBJ1-2,NA,NA,TGTGCCAGCAGCCCTGGGGGCAGCTATGGCTACACCTTC,CASSPGGSYGYTF
TRBV19,TRBJ1-1,NA,NA,TGTGCCAGTAGTATTGAGTATTATAGGGGCTTGAACACTGAAGCTTTCTTT,CASSIEYYRGLNTEAFF
TRBV7-9,TRBJ2-3,NA,NA,TGTGCCAGGTCAGGATCCACTAGCACAGATACGCAGTATTTT,CARSGSTSTDTQYF
TRBV5-1,TRBJ1-2,NA,NA,TGCGCCAGCAGCAGAGAACAGGGAGTTCACTATGGCTACACCTTC,CASSREQGVHYGYTF
TRBV5-1,TRBJ2-1,TRBD2,once,TGCGCCAGCAGCTTGGGACTAGCGGGAGGCCTTTTAGATGAGCAGTTCTTC,CASSLGLAGGLLDEQFF
TRBV3-1/TRBV3-2,TRBJ2-3,NA,once,TGTGCCAGCAGCCAAAGGGGGGGTAGCACAGATACGCAGTATTTT,CASSQRGGSTDTQYF
TRBV5-1,TRBJ2-7,TRBD1,NA,TGCGCCAGCAGCTCCGGGACAGGGGAATACGAGCAGTACTTC,CASSSGTGEYEQYF
TRBV7-2,TRBJ2-5,NA,NA,TGTGCCAGCAGCTCCAGGGTAGAGACCCAGTACTTC,CASSSRVETQYF
TRBV19,TRBJ1-5,TRBD1,NA,TGTGCCAGTAGTCCCCTTCCCGGGACAGGGAATCAGCCCCAGCATTTT,CASSPLPGTGNQPQHF
TRBV6-2/TRBV6-3,TRBJ2-7,NA,NA,TGTGCCAGCAGTTCCGTGAGGAACTACGAGCAGTACTTC,CASSSVRNYEQYF
TRBV4-3,TRBJ1-3,NA,NA,TGCGCCAGCAGCCATTTCGGACAGTTCTCTGGAAACACCATATATTTT,CASSHFGQFSGNTIYF
TRBV7-8,TRBJ1-2,NA,NA,TGTGCCAGCTCCCAGGATTGGTCGTCATATGGCTACACCTTC,CASSQDWSSYGYTF
TRBV18,TRBJ2-1,NA,NA,TGTGCCAGCTCACCACTGCCCTCGGTTTCTTCAGGGGTTTTTTACAGTGAGCAGTTCTTC,CASSPLPSVSSGVFYSEQFF
TRBV5-4,TRBJ1-2,TRBD1,NA,TGTGCCAGCAGCTTACGGACAGGCGGCTACACCTTC,CASSLRTGGYTF
TRBV2,TRBJ2-5,NA,NA,TGTGCCAGCAACCCCGTTGCGGGGCTCCAGACCCAGTACTTC,CASNPVAGLQTQYF
TRBV19,TRBJ1-2,TRBD1,NA,TGTGCCAGTAGTACAGAGGGGGCCGCTGGCTACACCTTC,CASSTEGAAGYTF
TRBV4-1,TRBJ2-7,TRBD1,NA,TGCGCCAGCAGCCATCCAAAAAGGGGGACAGGGGGCGCGGGGTTTAACTACGAGCAGTACTTC,CASSHPKRGTGGAGFNYEQYF
TRBV6-5,TRBJ1-1,TRBD1,NA,TGTGCCACCCTTCGTGACAGGGCAGCTGTGCGGGAAGCTTTCTTT,CATLRDRAAVREAFF
TRBV7-2,TRBJ1-1,TRBD1,NA,TGTGCCAGCAGACTAGGGGGCTCGAACACTGAAGCTTTCTTT,CASRLGGSNTEAFF
TRBV7-2,TRBJ1-5,NA,NA,TGTGCCAGCAGCTGGGGGGATTCGAGCAATCAGCCCCAGCATTTT,CASSWGDSSNQPQHF
TRBV2,TRBJ2-5,NA,NA,TGTGCCAGCAGCGCTAGGGAGACCCAGTACTTC,CASSARETQYF
TRBV14,TRBJ2-7,TRBD1,NA,TGTGCCAGCAGCCAAGTGGGGACAGCTTACGAGCAGTACTTC,CASSQVGTAYEQYF
TRBV27,TRBJ1-2,TRBD1,NA,TGTGCCAGCAGTTTAATCACAGGGGGCACCTATGGCTACACCTTC,CASSLITGGTYGYTF
TRBV27,TRBJ2-1,NA,NA,TGTGCCAGCAGTTTTTCCGGTGTCGATGAGCAGTTCTTC,CASSFSGVDEQFF
TRBV3-1/TRBV3-2,TRBJ2-5,TRBD2,NA,TGTGCCAGCAGCCAAGTGATTAGCGGGGTTGAGACCCAGTACTTC,CASSQVISGVETQYF
TRBV5-5,TRBJ1-1,TRBD1,many,TGTGCCAGCAGCTTGGGCAGGGGGACTGAAGCTTTCTTT,CASSLGRGTEAFF
TRBV29-1,TRBJ2-7,TRBD2,NA,TGCAGCGTCCCGGGGGGGCCTGACGAGCAGTACTTC,CSVPGGPDEQYF
TRBV18,TRBJ1-1,NA,few,TGTGCCAGCTCACCACGGGCCGGAAAGAACACTGAAGCTTTCTTT,CASSPRAGKNTEAFF
TRBV7-2,TRBJ2-2,TRBD2,NA,TGTGCCAGCAGCTCCGCGGGGGTCACCGGGGAGCTGTTTTTT,CASSSAGVTGELFF
TRBV3-1/TRBV3-2,TRBJ2-2,TRBD2,once,TGTGCCAGCAGCCGGCTCGGCGGGGGATCGAACACCGGGGAGCTGTTTTTT,CASSRLGGGSNTGELFF
TRBV6-5,TRBJ1-2,NA,NA,TGTGCCAGCAGTTACCGGCAGGTTCCTGGCTACACCTTC,CASSYRQVPGYTF